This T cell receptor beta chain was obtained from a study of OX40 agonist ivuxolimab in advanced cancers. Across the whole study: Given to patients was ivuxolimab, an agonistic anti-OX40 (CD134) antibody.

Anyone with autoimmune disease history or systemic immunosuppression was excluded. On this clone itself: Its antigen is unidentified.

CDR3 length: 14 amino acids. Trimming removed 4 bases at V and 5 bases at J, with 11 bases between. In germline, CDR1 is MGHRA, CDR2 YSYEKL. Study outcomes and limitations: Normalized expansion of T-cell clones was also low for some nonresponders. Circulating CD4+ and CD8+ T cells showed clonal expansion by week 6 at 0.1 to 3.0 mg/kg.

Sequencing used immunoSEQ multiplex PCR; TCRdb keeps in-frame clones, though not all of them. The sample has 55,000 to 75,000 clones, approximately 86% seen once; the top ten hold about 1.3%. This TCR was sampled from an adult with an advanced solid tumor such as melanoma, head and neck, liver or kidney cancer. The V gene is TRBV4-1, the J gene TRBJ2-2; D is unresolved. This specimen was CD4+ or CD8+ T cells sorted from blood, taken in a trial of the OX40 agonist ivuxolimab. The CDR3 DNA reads TGCGCCAGCAGCCGCCGTATCACAACCGGGGAGCTGTTTTTT. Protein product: CASSRRITTGELFF.